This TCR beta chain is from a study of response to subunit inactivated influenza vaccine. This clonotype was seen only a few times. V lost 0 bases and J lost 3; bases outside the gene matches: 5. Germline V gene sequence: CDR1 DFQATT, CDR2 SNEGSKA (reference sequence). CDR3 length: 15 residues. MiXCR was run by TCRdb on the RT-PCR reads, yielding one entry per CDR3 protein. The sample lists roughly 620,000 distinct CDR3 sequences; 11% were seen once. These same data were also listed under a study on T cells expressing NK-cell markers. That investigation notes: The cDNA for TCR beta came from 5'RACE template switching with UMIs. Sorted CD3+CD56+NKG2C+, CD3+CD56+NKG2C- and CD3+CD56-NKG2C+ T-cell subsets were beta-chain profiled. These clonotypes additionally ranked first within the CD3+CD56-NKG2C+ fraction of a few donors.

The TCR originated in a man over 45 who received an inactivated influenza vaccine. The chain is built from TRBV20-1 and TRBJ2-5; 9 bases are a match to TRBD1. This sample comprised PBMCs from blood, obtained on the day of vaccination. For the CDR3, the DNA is TGCAGTGCTAGAGAACCACAGGGGGCGGAAGAGACCCAGTACTTC. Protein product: CSAREPQGAEETQYF.